These T cell receptor beta chains were read from a single sample in a study of T cell responses to AZD1222 COVID-19 vaccine. Assay used: immunoSEQ multiplex PCR; TCRdb lists only in-frame clones, some missing. The table includes approximately 80,000 clones, approximately 89% detected once. The sequencing used peripheral blood, collected 28 days after the second AZD1222 dose. Receptors were obtained from an adult who received the AZD1222 COVID-19 vaccine. The CDR3 runs from the conserved cysteine through the conserved F or W. A D gene is named only where the DNA matches it firmly. Rows may omit the clone size; those that give it use once, few, many or a size class.

d_gene	abundance	j_gene	v_gene	CDR3aa	CDR3nt
NA	once	TRBJ1-1	TRBV7-9	CASSLELQGPNTEAFF	TGTGCCAGCAGCTTAGAGTTACAGGGACCGAACACTGAAGCTTTCTTT
NA	NA	TRBJ2-3	TRBV5-4	CASSVWASTDTQYF	TGTGCCAGCAGCGTGTGGGCTAGCACAGATACGCAGTATTTT
NA	NA	TRBJ2-1	TRBV29-1	CSVEGGGTGHHNEQFF	TGCAGCGTTGAAGGGGGGGGGACAGGCCACCACAATGAGCAGTTCTTC
NA	NA	TRBJ2-3	TRBV11-2	CASSEGPDPTDTQYF	TGTGCCAGCAGCGAGGGCCCAGACCCCACAGATACGCAGTATTTT
NA	few	TRBJ1-2	TRBV4-1	CASSPRPTFPGDYGYTF	TGCGCCAGCAGCCCACGACCTACCTTCCCAGGGGACTATGGCTACACCTTC
TRBD1	NA	TRBJ1-4	TRBV15	CATSRQGAREKLFF	TGTGCCACCAGCAGACAGGGGGCAAGAGAAAAACTGTTTTTT
NA	NA	TRBJ1-5	TRBV2	CASSEAKRDKPQHF	TGTGCCAGCAGTGAAGCGAAGAGGGATAAGCCCCAGCATTTT
NA	few	TRBJ1-2	TRBV30	CAWSEGGYTF	TGTGCCTGGAGTGAAGGCGGCTACACCTTC
NA	NA	TRBJ2-7	TRBV30	CAWSVQQGSLEQYF	TGTGCCTGGAGTGTACAGCAGGGCTCTCTCGAGCAGTACTTC
NA	NA	TRBJ2-1	TRBV6-2/TRBV6-3	CASSYSLTTRNEQFF	TGTGCCAGCAGTTACTCGCTAACTACCCGAAATGAGCAGTTCTTC
NA	NA	TRBJ2-1	TRBV9	CASSPSFRNEQFF	TGTGCCAGCAGCCCTTCCTTCCGGAATGAGCAGTTCTTC
TRBD1	NA	TRBJ1-5	TRBV6-6	CASSTPDRAGQPQHF	TGTGCCAGCAGTACCCCAGACAGGGCGGGTCAGCCCCAGCATTTT
TRBD2	once	TRBJ2-1	TRBV19	CASSSTSGSSYNEQFF	TGTGCCAGTAGTAGTACTAGCGGGAGCTCCTACAATGAGCAGTTCTTC
NA	NA	TRBJ2-5	TRBV3-1/TRBV3-2	CASSRDRGRREETQYF	TGTGCCAGCAGCCGAGATCGGGGCCGACGAGAAGAGACCCAGTACTTC
TRBD1	NA	TRBJ1-5	TRBV24-1	CAIQGGGGNQPQHF	TGTGCCATCCAGGGGGGAGGGGGCAATCAGCCCCAGCATTTT
TRBD1	NA	TRBJ2-3	TRBV3-1/TRBV3-2	CASSRKRGLLSTDTQYF	TGTGCCAGCAGCCGAAAGAGGGGGCTGCTTAGCACAGATACGCAGTATTTT
NA	NA	TRBJ1-3	TRBV7-8	CASSLASDSGNTIYF	TGTGCCAGCAGCTTAGCTAGTGACTCTGGAAACACCATATATTTT
TRBD1	NA	TRBJ1-1	TRBV28	CASRRTGAVNTEAFF	TGTGCCAGCAGGAGGACAGGGGCTGTGAACACTGAAGCTTTCTTT
NA	once	TRBJ1-1	TRBV27	CASSPPTRDTEAFF	TGTGCCAGCAGTCCCCCCACGAGAGACACTGAAGCTTTCTTT
NA	NA	TRBJ1-2	TRBV28	CASSLPLTGHGYTF	TGTGCCAGCAGTCTACCTCTTACGGGCCATGGCTACACCTTC
TRBD2	NA	TRBJ2-1	TRBV6-2/TRBV6-3	CASSYATTSGRYNEQFF	TGTGCCAGCAGTTACGCCACCACTAGCGGGCGGTACAATGAGCAGTTCTTC
TRBD2	once	TRBJ2-7	TRBV4-2	CASSQGGLAGGRSYEQYF	TGTGCCAGCAGCCAAGGAGGACTAGCGGGAGGGCGGTCCTACGAGCAGTACTTC
NA	few	TRBJ2-7	TRBV5-1	CASSLSQSSVGEQYF	TGCGCCAGCAGCCTGTCGCAGTCCAGTGTGGGAGAGCAGTACTTC
TRBD2	NA	TRBJ2-3	TRBV7-2	CASSLRLAGGHTDTQYF	TGTGCCAGCAGCTTACGACTAGCGGGAGGACACACAGATACGCAGTATTTT
NA	few	TRBJ2-7	TRBV7-2	CASSLRGGFVGGEQYF	TGTGCCAGCAGCCTTAGGGGGGGTTTTGTAGGTGGCGAGCAGTACTTC
NA	NA	TRBJ2-5	TRBV9	CASSERPLDQETQYF	TGTGCCAGCAGCGAGCGCCCGCTCGACCAAGAGACCCAGTACTTC
NA	NA	TRBJ1-5	TRBV7-3	CASSSRDLLSNQPQHF	TGTGCCAGCAGCTCACGGGACCTCTTGAGCAATCAGCCCCAGCATTTT
NA	NA	TRBJ2-2	TRBV6-5	CASSNSEVGELFF	TGTGCCAGCAGTAATAGTGAGGTCGGGGAGCTGTTTTTT
NA	few	TRBJ2-2	TRBV28	CASSLPPDTGELFF	TGTGCCAGCAGTTTACCCCCGGACACCGGGGAGCTGTTTTTT
NA	NA	TRBJ1-6	TRBV6-1	CASSELHQSGPDSPLHF	TGTGCCAGCAGTGAGCTACACCAATCAGGACCGGATTCACCCCTCCACTTT
NA	NA	TRBJ2-5	TRBV4-2	CASSQEGNREETQYF	TGTGCCAGCAGCCAAGAGGGGAACAGGGAGGAGACCCAGTACTTC
TRBD2	NA	TRBJ2-1	TRBV7-3	CASSLKRESSYNEQFF	TGTGCCAGCAGCTTAAAGCGGGAGAGCTCCTACAATGAGCAGTTCTTC
NA	once	TRBJ2-7	TRBV10-3	CAISESAGKSYEQYF	TGTGCCATCAGTGAATCTGCGGGAAAGTCTTACGAGCAGTACTTC
TRBD1	NA	TRBJ2-7	TRBV28	CASIGTGGYEQYF	TGTGCCAGCATCGGGACAGGGGGCTACGAGCAGTACTTC
TRBD1	NA	TRBJ2-2	TRBV5-5	CASSGLPGQGAWELFF	TGTGCCAGCAGCGGACTACCGGGACAGGGGGCGTGGGAGCTGTTTTTT
TRBD2	once	TRBJ2-7	TRBV27	CASSLGLANYEQYF	TGTGCCAGCAGTTTAGGACTAGCGAACTACGAGCAGTACTTC
NA	NA	TRBJ2-1	TRBV28	CASRDMVSYNEQFF	TGTGCCAGCAGAGACATGGTCTCCTACAATGAGCAGTTCTTC
NA	NA	TRBJ2-6	TRBV25-1	CASTRTGSGANVLTF	TGTGCCAGCACTCGCACGGGCTCTGGGGCCAACGTCCTGACTTTC
NA	NA	TRBJ2-1	TRBV9	CASSVAPNNEQFF	TGTGCCAGCAGCGTAGCACCTAACAATGAGCAGTTCTTC
NA	NA	TRBJ1-3	TRBV3-1/TRBV3-2	CASRSNSGNTIYF	TGTGCCAGCCGGTCCAACTCTGGAAACACCATATATTTT
NA	NA	TRBJ2-5	TRBV29-1	CSVYVPTSFQETQYF	TGCAGCGTATACGTACCTACTAGTTTCCAAGAGACCCAGTACTTC
NA	NA	TRBJ2-7	TRBV6-6	CASTKDTRYYEQYF	TGTGCCAGCACCAAGGACACAAGATACTACGAGCAGTACTTC
NA	NA	TRBJ1-1	TRBV5-8	CASSLLSGRNTEAFF	TGTGCCAGCAGCCTTCTCTCCGGACGGAACACTGAAGCTTTCTTT
NA	NA	TRBJ1-6	TRBV7-2	CASSLQDRRNNSPLHF	TGTGCCAGCAGCTTACAGGACAGAAGAAATAATTCACCCCTCCACTTT
TRBD1	NA	TRBJ2-5	TRBV10-2	CASSEFPDRGQETQYF	TGCGCCAGCAGTGAGTTTCCGGACAGGGGGCAAGAGACCCAGTACTTC
TRBD2	NA	TRBJ2-1	TRBV27	CASSFRSTSGRISAEQFF	TGTGCCAGCAGTTTTCGCTCGACTAGCGGGAGGATCAGTGCTGAGCAGTTCTTC
TRBD2	NA	TRBJ2-3	TRBV11-2	CASSPLRSGRGDTQYF	TGTGCCAGCAGCCCCCTTCGGAGCGGGAGGGGAGATACGCAGTATTTT
NA	NA	TRBJ2-1	TRBV19	CASSIVLGGNEQFF	TGTGCCAGTAGTATAGTTTTAGGGGGCAATGAGCAGTTCTTC